The entry below gives a single T cell receptor (beta chain) sequence along with its context. This entry is derived from a study of T cells expressing NK-cell markers. CDR3 length: 11 residues. Per germline, CDR1 SQVTM and CDR2 ANQGSEA. For TCR beta, cDNA was produced by 5'RACE template switching with UMIs. TCRdb re-called the 5' RACE reads and shows each CDR3 protein once, DNA omitted. This sample's clone table lists 200,000 to 300,000 distinct CDR3 sequences. The sequence came from a woman aged 18 to 69 in good health. Sample: blood T cells: a sorted CD56 or NKG2C T cell subset, CD4+ or CD8+ T cells, or bulk PBMC T cells (not recorded which). The chain links TRBV29-1 to TRBJ2-7; TCRdb gives TRBD1 as the D gene, but with no DNA this cannot be confirmed. CDR3 protein: CSTLGGYEQYF.